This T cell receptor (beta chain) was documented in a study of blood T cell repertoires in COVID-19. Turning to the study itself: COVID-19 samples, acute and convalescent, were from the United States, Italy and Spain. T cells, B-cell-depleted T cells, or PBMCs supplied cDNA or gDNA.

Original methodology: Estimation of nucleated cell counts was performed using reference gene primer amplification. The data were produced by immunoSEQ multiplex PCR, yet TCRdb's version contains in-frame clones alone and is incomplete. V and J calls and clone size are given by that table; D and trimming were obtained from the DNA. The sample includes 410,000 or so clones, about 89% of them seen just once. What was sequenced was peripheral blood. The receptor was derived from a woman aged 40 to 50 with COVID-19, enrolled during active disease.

CDR3 DNA: TGTGCCAGCAGCCCGAACCGACTAGCGGGAGGGCGAGGAGATACGCAGTATTTT. Amino acid sequence: CASSPNRLAGGRGDTQYF. The chain uses TRBV7-3 and TRBJ2-3; TRBD2 agrees at 14 bases. CDR3 length equals 18 residues. The V gene end was trimmed by 5 bases and the J gene end by 5 bases; junction bases not matched to a gene: 12. CDR1 and CDR2 from the germline V gene are SGHTA and FQGTGA.